A single sample is the source of the 3 T cell receptor beta chains below, sequenced in a study of cytomegalovirus exposure and HLA in healthy donors. 60 Vbeta and 13 Jbeta primers were used in PCR. The assay was immunoSEQ multiplex PCR, and TCRdb's table has in-frame clones only and misses some. This repertoire includes some 47,000 clones. Sequencing was performed on PBMCs. Every receptor here comes from a woman in her thirties or forties in good health and CMV-seronegative.

The J gene is TRBJ1-2, the V gene TRBV5-1, with 7 bases fitting TRBD1. Trimming removed 5 bases from V and 5 bases from J; junction bases left unmatched: 9. This CDR3 comprises 14 residues. Per the germline V gene, CDR1 is SGHRS and CDR2 is YFSETQ. CDR3 in amino acids: CASRSGTDPYGYTF. As DNA, the CDR3 is TGCGCCAGCAGATCCGGGACAGACCCTTATGGCTACACCTTC.

The rearrangement joins TRBV2 to TRBJ1-1; D is unresolved. The CDR3 consists of 14 residues. Germline V lookup: CDR1 SNHLY, CDR2 FYNNEI. Deletions cut 2 bases from V and 4 bases from J, with 11 bases between. CDR3 DNA sequence: TGTGCCAGCAGTGAAACACCGGGGAGCACTGAAGCTTTCTTT. Translated, it gives CASSETPGSTEAFF.

V usage is TRBV5-1 and J usage is TRBJ1-3; 7 nucleotides line up with TRBD1. Germline loops: CDR1 SGHRS, CDR2 YFSETQ. CDR3 length: 14 residues. The trim removed 4 bases at V and 4 bases at J, leaving 5 bases unmatched. The CDR3, as DNA: TGCGCCAGCAGCGAAAAACAGGGGGGAAACACCATATATTTT. Translated, it gives CASSEKQGGNTIYF.